Shown below are 15 T cell receptor beta chains from a single sample sequenced in a study of memory CD8 T cells in hepatitis C reinfection. The time point is: pre-reinfection, 55 to 20 weeks before reinfection detection. TCR sequencing was done directly ex vivo on sorted cells, without expansion in vitro. Clones were read by immunoSEQ multiplex PCR, and TCRdb kept only the in-frame ones, dropping some. The sample has over 45,000 clones, just under 90% seen once. The sequenced sample was naive CD8+ T cells sorted from blood. The receptor set was obtained from a man younger than 30 with hepatitis C virus infection.

In this sample, this clone turned up once. The chain has TRBV15 and TRBJ1-5; 9 bases fit TRBD1. Germline trimming cut 0 bases from V and 7 bases from J; bases unmatched to any gene: 10. This CDR3 is built from 17 residues. CDR1 and CDR2 (germline): LNHNV, YYDKDF (reference sequence). DNA for the CDR3: TGTGCCACCAGCAGAGATCGGGACAGGGTGGTAGGGCAGCCCCAGCATTTT. Its protein is CATSRDRDRVVGQPQHF.

V usage is TRBV15 and J usage is TRBJ2-2; D unresolved. Germline assignment: CDR1 LNHNV and CDR2 YYDKDF (reference sequence). Trimming took off 0 bases at V and 2 bases at J, with 10 bases between the two ends. CDR3 length: 16 amino acids. DNA for the CDR3: TGTGCCACCAGCAGAGATTTGGGCAGAAACACCGGGGAGCTGTTTTTT. Translating it yields CATSRDLGRNTGELFF.

The rearrangement links TRBV19 to TRBJ1-5, with D unresolved. V lost 2 bases and J lost 0, with 11 bases in between. Germline V gene lookup returns CDR1 LNHDA and CDR2 SQIVND (reference sequence). The CDR3 is 16 residues long. The CDR3 sequence is CASSIRTAFSNQPQHF. CDR3 nucleotides: TGTGCCAGTAGTATACGAACAGCCTTTAGCAATCAGCCCCAGCATTTT.

This clone was observed a single time. The genes are TRBV6-1 and TRBJ1-1; 7 bases fit TRBD1. The CDR3 consists of 13 residues. Germline CDR1 reads MNHNS; CDR2 reads SASEGT. The trim removed 5 bases at V and 5 bases at J, leaving 5 bases unmatched. CDR3: CASSKGAGTEAFF. The DNA of the CDR3 is TGTGCCAGCAGTAAGGGGGCAGGGACTGAAGCTTTCTTT.

The chain joins TRBV6-5 to TRBJ2-7, with a weak D call TRBD2 (5 bases). The J call is in doubt because the DNA end fits TRBJ2-1 better. The CDR3 has 15 residues. From germline, CDR1 is MNHEY and CDR2 SVGAGI. CDR3 in DNA: TGTGCCAGCAGTTACTCCGCCCCGACGGGAAATGAGCAGTTCTTC. This translates into CASSYSAPTGNEQFF.

The rearrangement links TRBV7-9 to TRBJ2-3, with D unclear. CDR3 length: 15 residues. CDR1 SEHNR and CDR2 FQNEAQ come from the germline V gene (reference sequence). V was cut by 4 bases and J by 1 base, with 12 bases left in between. This chain's CDR3 is CASSYTAAGTDTQYF. The CDR3 coding sequence is TGTGCCAGCAGCTATACGGCCGCGGGCACAGATACGCAGTATTTT.

This clone was observed a single time. The chain carries TRBV2 and TRBJ2-7; D might be TRBD1 (6 bases). The CDR3 sequence is 15 residues long. Trimming cost V 6 bases and J 6 bases, with 21 bases left between them. Germline assignment: CDR1 SNHLY and CDR2 FYNNEI. CDR3 loop: CASSLPWGPPSEQYF. The DNA of the CDR3 is TGTGCCAGCAGCTTACCATGGGGGCCGCCGTCCGAGCAGTACTTC. Looking up the rest from reference TRBV2 and TRBJ2-7 gives the full variable domain: EPEVTQTPSHQVTQMGQEVILRCVPISNHLYFYWYRQILGQKVEFLVSFYNNEISEKSEIFDDQFSVERPDGSNFTLKIRSTKLEDSAMYFCASSLPWGPPSEQYFGPGTRLTVT.

This chain links TRBV5-5 with TRBJ1-2, with 8 bases lining up with TRBD1. The CDR3 has 14 amino acids. Germline trimming cut 4 bases from V and 2 bases from J; bases unmatched to any gene: 4. Germline values: CDR1 SGHKS, CDR2 YYEKEE (reference sequence). The CDR3 bases are TGTGCCAGCAGCGGGACAGGCTCCAACTATGGCTACACCTTC. Residues: CASSGTGSNYGYTF.

Only a few counts were recorded for this clone. The chain is built from TRBV4-1 and TRBJ1-1; D is unclear. Germline assignment: CDR1 MGHRA and CDR2 YSYEKL. CDR3 size: 15 residues. V lost 1 base and J lost 0, with 9 bases in between. The CDR3 sequence: CASSQALGMNTEAFF. Here the CDR3 DNA reads TGCGCCAGCAGCCAAGCTCTAGGAATGAACACTGAAGCTTTCTTT.

The chain joins TRBV14 to TRBJ2-5, with 7 bases aligning to TRBD1. The closer fit of TRBJ2-7 to the DNA end suggests the J call may be wrong. The CDR3 is 14 residues long. The germline CDR1 and CDR2 sequences are SGHDN and FVKESK. Here the CDR3 DNA reads TGTGCCAGCAGCCCCCAACAGGGGTTCCACGAGCAGTACTTC. Protein: CASSPQQGFHEQYF.

V is TRBV11-2 and J is TRBJ1-2; TRBD1 might be the D (6 bases). The CDR3 spans 16 residues. Trimming took 6 bases from V and 1 from J, leaving 18 bases between them. Germline assignment: CDR1 SGHAT and CDR2 FQNNGV. CDR3 sequence (DNA): TGTGCCAGCAGTTCTGGGGGCGTACTAAATAACTATGGCTACACCTTC. This encodes CASSSGGVLNNYGYTF.

The chain employs TRBV10-1 and TRBJ2-3, with TRBD2 matching 8 bases. With V trimmed by 2 bases and J by 1 base, 2 bases remained unmatched. CDR3 length: 15 residues. CDR1 and CDR2 (germline): WNHNN, SYGVQD (reference sequence). As DNA, the CDR3 is TGCGCCAGCAGTGAGATCGGGGGGGGCACAGATACGCAGTATTTT. It is translated as CASSEIGGGTDTQYF.

This rearrangement joins TRBV7-3 to TRBJ2-1; 9 bases agree with TRBD2. CDR3 size: 16 residues. Germline V gene sequence: CDR1 SGHTA, CDR2 FQGTGA. The J segment lost 8 bases and the V segment lost 1 base, leaving 9 bases of the junction unmatched. Here the CDR3 DNA reads TGTGCCAGCAGCTTAAATGGGGGACTAGCAGTCGATGAGCAGTTCTTC. Translating it yields CASSLNGGLAVDEQFF.

The chain combines TRBV5-8 with TRBJ1-5; D is ambiguous. The CDR3 has 15 residues. Germline CDR1 is SGHTS and CDR2 is YDEGEE. The V and J ends lost 0 bases and 0 bases respectively, with 7 bases between them. The CDR3 DNA is TGTGCCAGCAGCTTGGGACATAATAGCAATCAGCCCCAGCATTTT. Its protein is CASSLGHNSNQPQHF.

V gene TRBV29-1 combines with J gene TRBJ2-3; TRBD2 aligns across 14 bases. The CDR3 loop spans 17 amino acids. The junction had 12 bases not matched to a gene; V was cut back by 4 bases and J by 6 bases. Per germline, CDR1 SQVTM and CDR2 ANQGSEA. Here the CDR3 reads CSVVRTGLAGVADTQYF. Written as DNA, the CDR3 is TGCAGCGTTGTCAGGACGGGACTAGCGGGAGTAGCGGATACGCAGTATTTT.